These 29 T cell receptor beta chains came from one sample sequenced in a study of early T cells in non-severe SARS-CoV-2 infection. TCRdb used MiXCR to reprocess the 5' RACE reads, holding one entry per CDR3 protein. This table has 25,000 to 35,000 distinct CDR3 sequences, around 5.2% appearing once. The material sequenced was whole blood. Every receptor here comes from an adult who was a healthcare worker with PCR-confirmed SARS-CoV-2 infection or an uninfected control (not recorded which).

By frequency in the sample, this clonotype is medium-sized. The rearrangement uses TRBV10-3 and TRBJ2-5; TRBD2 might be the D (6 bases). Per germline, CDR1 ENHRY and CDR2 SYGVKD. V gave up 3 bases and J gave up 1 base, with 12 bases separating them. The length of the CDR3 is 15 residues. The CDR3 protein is CAISDSGGSQETQYF. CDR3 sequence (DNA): TGTGCCATCAGTGATAGCGGAGGAAGCCAAGAGACCCAGTACTTC.

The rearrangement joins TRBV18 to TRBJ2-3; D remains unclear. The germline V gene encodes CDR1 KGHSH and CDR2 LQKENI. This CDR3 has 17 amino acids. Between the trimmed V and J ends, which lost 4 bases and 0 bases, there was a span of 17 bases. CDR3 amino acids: CASSQFWDQASTDTQYF. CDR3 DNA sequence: TGTGCCAGCTCACAATTCTGGGATCAGGCGAGCACAGATACGCAGTATTTT.

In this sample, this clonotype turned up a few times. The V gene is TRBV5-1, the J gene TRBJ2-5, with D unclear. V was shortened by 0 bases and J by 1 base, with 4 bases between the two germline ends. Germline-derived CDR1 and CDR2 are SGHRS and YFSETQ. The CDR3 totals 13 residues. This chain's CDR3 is CASSLVGQETQYF. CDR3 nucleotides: TGCGCCAGCAGCTTGGTTGGCCAAGAGACCCAGTACTTC.

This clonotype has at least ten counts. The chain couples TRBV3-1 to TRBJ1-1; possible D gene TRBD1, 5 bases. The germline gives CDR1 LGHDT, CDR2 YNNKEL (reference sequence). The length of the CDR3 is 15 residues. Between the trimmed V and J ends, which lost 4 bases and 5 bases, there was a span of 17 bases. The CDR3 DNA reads TGTGCCAGCAGCCTAGGGACCGGGACGGGAACTGAAGCTTTCTTT. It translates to CASSLGTGTGTEAFF.

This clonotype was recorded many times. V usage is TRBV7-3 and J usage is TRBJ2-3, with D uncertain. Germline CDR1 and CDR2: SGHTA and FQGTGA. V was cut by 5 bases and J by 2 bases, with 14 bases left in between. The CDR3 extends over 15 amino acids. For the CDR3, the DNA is TGTGCCAGCAGCCCCCGTGGAGAGACCACAGATACGCAGTATTTT. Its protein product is CASSPRGETTDTQYF.

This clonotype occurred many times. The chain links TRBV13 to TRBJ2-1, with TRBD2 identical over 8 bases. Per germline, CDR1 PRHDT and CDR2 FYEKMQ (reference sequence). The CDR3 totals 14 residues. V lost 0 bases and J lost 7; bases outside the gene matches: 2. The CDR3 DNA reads TGTGCCAGCAGCTTAGGGGCTAGCGGGAATGAGCAGTTCTTC. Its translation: CASSLGASGNEQFF.

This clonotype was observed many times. CDR3 nucleotides: TGTGCCAGCAGGGAACGACTAGCGGAGACCACCGGGGAGCTGTTTTTT. Its protein product is CASRERLAETTGELFF. The V gene is TRBV12-3 or TRBV12-4, the J gene TRBJ2-2, with 9 positions matching TRBD2. This CDR3 has 16 residues. The junction had 9 bases not matched to a gene; V was cut back by 6 bases and J by 4 bases.

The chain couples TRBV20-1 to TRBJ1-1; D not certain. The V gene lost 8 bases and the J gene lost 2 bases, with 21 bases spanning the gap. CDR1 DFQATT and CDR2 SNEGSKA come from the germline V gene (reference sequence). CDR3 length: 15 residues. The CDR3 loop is CSTGPTGEGNTEAFF. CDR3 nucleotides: TGCAGTACTGGGCCGACCGGGGAAGGTAACACTGAAGCTTTCTTT.

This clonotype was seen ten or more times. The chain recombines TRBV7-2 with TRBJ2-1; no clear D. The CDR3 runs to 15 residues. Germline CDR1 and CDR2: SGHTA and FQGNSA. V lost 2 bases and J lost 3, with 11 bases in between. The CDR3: CASSLTGPVYNEQFF. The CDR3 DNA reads TGTGCCAGCAGCTTAACCGGGCCCGTCTACAATGAGCAGTTCTTC.

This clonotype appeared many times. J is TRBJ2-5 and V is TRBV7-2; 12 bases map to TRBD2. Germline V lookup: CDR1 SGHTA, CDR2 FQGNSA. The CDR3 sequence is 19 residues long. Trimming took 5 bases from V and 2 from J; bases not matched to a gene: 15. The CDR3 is CASSPRGTSGGRFQETQYF. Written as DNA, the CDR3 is TGTGCCAGCAGCCCTAGAGGCACTAGCGGGGGGCGATTTCAAGAGACCCAGTACTTC.

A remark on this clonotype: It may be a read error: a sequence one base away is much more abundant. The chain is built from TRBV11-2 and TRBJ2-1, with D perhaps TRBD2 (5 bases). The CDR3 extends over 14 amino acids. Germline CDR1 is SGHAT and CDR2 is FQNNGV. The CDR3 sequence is CASSLEPGYNKQFF. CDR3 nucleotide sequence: TGTGCCAGCAGCTTAGAACCGGGATACAATAAGCAGTTCTTC. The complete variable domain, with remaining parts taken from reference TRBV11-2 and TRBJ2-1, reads EAGVAQSPRYKIIEKRQSVAFWCNPISGHATLYWYQQILGQGPKLLIQFQNNGVVDDSQLPKDRFSAERLKGVDSTLKIQPAKLEDSAVYLCASSLEPGYNKQFFGPGTRLTVL.

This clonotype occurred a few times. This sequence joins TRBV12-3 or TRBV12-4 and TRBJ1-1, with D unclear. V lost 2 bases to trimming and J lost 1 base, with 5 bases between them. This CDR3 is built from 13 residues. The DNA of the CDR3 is TGTGCCAGCAGTTTAAATACGAACACTGAAGCTTTCTTT. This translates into CASSLNTNTEAFF.

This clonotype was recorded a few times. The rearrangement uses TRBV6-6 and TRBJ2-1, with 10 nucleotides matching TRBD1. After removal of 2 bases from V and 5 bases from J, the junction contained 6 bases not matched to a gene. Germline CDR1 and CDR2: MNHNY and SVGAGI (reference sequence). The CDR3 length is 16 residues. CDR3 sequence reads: CASSYPRQGANNEQFF. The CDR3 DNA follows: TGTGCCAGCAGTTACCCTCGACAGGGGGCCAACAATGAGCAGTTCTTC.

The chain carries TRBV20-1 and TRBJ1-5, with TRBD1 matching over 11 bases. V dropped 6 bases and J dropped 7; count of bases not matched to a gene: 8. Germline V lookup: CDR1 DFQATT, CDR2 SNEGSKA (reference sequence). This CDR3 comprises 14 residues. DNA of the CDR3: TGCAGTGCCACCGGGACAGGGGGACGGCAGCCCCAGCATTTT. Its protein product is CSATGTGGRQPQHF.

The CDR3: CASSPRRGNTGELFF. CDR3 nucleotide sequence: TGTGCCAGCTCACCACGGCGGGGGAACACCGGGGAGCTGTTTTTT. This sequence joins TRBV18 and TRBJ2-2; a possible D gene is TRBD2 (6 bases). CDR1 is KGHSH, CDR2 LQKENI, per germline. The V end lost 1 base, the J end lost 1 base, and 7 bases lay between the germline ends. The CDR3 covers 15 residues.

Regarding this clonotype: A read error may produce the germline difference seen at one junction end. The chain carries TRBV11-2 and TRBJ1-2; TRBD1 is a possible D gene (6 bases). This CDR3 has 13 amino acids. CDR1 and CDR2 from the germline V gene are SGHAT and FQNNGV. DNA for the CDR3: TGTGCCAGCAGCGTAGACAGGAACTATGGCTACACCTTC. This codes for CASSVDRNYGYTF.

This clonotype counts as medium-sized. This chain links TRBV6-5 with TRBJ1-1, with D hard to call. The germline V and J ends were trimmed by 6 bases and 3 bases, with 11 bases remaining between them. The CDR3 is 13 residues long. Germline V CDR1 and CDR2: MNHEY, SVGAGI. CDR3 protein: CASRNEGYTEAFF. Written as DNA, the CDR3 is TGTGCCAGCAGGAATGAGGGATACACTGAAGCTTTCTTT.

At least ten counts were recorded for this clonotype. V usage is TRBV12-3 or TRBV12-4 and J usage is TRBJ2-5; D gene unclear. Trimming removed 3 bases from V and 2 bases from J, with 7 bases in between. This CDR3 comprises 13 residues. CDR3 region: CASSFGRQETQYF. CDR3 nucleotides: TGTGCCAGCAGTTTTGGACGGCAAGAGACCCAGTACTTC.

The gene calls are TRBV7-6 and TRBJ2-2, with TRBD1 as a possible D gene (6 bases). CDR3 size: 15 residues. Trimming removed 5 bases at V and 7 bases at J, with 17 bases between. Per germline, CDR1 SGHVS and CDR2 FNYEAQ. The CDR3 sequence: CASSPARGIHGELFF. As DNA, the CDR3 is TGTGCCAGCAGCCCTGCCAGGGGAATTCACGGGGAGCTGTTTTTT.

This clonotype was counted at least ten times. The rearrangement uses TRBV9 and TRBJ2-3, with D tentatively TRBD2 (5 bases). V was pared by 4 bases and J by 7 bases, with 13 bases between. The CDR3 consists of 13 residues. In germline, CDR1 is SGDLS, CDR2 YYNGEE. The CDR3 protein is CASSPTRVNTQYF. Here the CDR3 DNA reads TGTGCCAGCAGCCCAACGCGGGTAAATACGCAGTATTTT. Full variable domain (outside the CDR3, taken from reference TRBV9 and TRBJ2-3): DSGVTQTPKHLITATGQRVTLRCSPRSGDLSVYWYQQSLDQGLQFLIQYYNGEERAKGNILERFSAQQFPDLHSELNLSSLELGDSALYFCASSPTRVNTQYFGPGTRLTVL.

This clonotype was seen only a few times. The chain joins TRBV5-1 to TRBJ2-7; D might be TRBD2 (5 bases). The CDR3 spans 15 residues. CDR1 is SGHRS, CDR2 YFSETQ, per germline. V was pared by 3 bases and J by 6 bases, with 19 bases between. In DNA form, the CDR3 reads TGCGCCAGCAGCTCTACCTACTCCCCGGGATCCGAGCAGTACTTC. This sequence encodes CASSSTYSPGSEQYF.

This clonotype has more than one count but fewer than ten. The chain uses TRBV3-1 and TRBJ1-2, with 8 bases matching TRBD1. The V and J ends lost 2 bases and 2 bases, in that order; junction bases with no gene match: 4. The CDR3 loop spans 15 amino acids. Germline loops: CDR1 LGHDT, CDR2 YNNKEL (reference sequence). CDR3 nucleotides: TGTGCCAGCAGCCAACGGACAGGGTCGAACTATGGCTACACCTTC. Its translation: CASSQRTGSNYGYTF.

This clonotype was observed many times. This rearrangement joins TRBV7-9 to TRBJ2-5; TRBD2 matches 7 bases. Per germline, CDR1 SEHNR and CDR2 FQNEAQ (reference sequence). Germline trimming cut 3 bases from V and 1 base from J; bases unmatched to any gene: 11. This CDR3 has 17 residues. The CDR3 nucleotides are TGTGCCAGCAGCTTTCTCCCCCCGTTAGCGGGCCAAGAGACCCAGTACTTC. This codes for CASSFLPPLAGQETQYF. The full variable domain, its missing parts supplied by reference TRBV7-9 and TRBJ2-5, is DTGVSQNPRHKITKRGQNVTFRCDPISEHNRLYWYRQTLGQGPEFLTYFQNEAQLEKSRLLSDRFSAERPKGSFSTLEIQRTEQGDSAMYLCASSFLPPLAGQETQYFGPGTRLLVL.

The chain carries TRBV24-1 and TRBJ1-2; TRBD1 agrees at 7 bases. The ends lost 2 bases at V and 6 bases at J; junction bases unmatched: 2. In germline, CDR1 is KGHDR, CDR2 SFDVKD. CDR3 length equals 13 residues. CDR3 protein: CATSDWDSHGYTF. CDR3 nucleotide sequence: TGTGCCACCAGTGATTGGGACAGCCATGGCTACACCTTC.

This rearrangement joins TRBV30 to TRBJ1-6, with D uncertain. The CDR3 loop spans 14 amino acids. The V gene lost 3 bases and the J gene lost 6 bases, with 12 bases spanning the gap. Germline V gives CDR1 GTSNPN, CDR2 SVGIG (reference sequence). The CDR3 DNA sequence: TGTGCCTGGAGGGGAAAGATGATTAATTCACCCCTCCACTTT. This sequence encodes CAWRGKMINSPLHF.

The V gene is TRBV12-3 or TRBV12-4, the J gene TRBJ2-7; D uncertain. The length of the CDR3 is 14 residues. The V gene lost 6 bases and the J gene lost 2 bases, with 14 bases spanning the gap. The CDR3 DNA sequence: TGTGCCAGCAGACGGGCCGACCTACCCTACGAGCAGTACTTC. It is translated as CASRRADLPYEQYF.

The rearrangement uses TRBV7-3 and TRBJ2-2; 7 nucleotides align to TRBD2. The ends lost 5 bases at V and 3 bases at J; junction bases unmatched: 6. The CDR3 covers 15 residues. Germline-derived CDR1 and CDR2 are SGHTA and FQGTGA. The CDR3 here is CASSPNGRYTGELFF. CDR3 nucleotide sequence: TGTGCCAGCAGCCCCAACGGGAGGTACACCGGGGAGCTGTTTTTT.

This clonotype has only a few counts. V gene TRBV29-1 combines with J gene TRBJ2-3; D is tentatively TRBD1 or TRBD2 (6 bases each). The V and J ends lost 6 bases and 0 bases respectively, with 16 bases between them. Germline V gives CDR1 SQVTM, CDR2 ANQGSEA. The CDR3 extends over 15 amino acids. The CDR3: CSVWGALGSTDTQYF. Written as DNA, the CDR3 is TGCAGCGTCTGGGGGGCCCTAGGGAGCACAGATACGCAGTATTTT.

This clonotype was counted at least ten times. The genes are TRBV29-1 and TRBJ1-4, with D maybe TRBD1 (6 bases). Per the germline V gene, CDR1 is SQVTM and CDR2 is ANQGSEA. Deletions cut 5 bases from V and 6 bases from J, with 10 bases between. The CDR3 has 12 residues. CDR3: CSVWSGDEKLFF. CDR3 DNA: TGCAGCGTTTGGTCAGGGGATGAAAAACTGTTTTTT.